This TCR beta chain was found in a study of technical replicates of blood from four donors. The table came from immunoSEQ multiplex PCR; TCRdb's copy has only in-frame clones and leaves some out. The table includes approximately 70,000 clones, 95% to 98% detected once. In germline, CDR1 is SGDLS, CDR2 YYNGEE. CDR3 length equals 15 residues. V dropped 3 bases and J dropped 3 bases, with 14 bases sitting between them. The source is a human donor in good health. Sequencing used T cells isolated from PBMCs. The V gene is TRBV9, the J gene TRBJ2-3; D is unclear. The CDR3 here is CASSGLVSRTDTQYF. The CDR3 DNA is TGTGCCAGCAGCGGGCTAGTGAGCAGAACAGATACGCAGTATTTT. Full variable domain (outside the CDR3, taken from reference TRBV9 and TRBJ2-3): DSGVTQTPKHLITATGQRVTLRCSPRSGDLSVYWYQQSLDQGLQFLIQYYNGEERAKGNILERFSAQQFPDLHSELNLSSLELGDSALYFCASSGLVSRTDTQYFGPGTRLTVL.